Listed below are T cell receptor beta chains from one sample, sequenced in a study of T cell responses to AZD1222 COVID-19 vaccine. Clones were sequenced by immunoSEQ multiplex PCR, and TCRdb holds only the in-frame ones, with some missing. The sample contains around 50,000 clones, approximately 79% of which appear only once. The sequenced sample was peripheral blood, obtained on day 0 of AZD1222 vaccination. All receptors derive from an adult in good health. CDR3s include the opening cysteine and the closing phenylalanine or tryptophan. The D gene is left open where the match is weak. Only part of the rows carry a size: once, few, many, or a class if the clone is expanded.

cdr3_length d_call clone_size j_call v_call cdr3_aa cdr3_nt
18 TRBD2 NA TRBJ2-1 TRBV7-2 CASSLASLAGGLYNEQFF TGTGCCAGCAGCTTAGCGAGTCTAGCGGGGGGGCTCTACAATGAGCAGTTCTTC
15 TRBD2 NA TRBJ2-3 TRBV19 CASSMASGSTDTQYF TGTGCCAGTAGTATGGCTAGCGGGAGCACAGATACGCAGTATTTT
17 TRBD1 once TRBJ1-2 TRBV28 CASSSRDRDPDNYGYTF TGTGCCAGCAGTTCCCGGGACAGGGATCCCGATAACTATGGCTACACCTTC
16 NA NA TRBJ2-6 TRBV5-1 CASTLAQGTGANVLTF TGCGCCAGCACCCTCGCCCAAGGGACCGGGGCCAACGTCCTGACTTTC
15 NA NA TRBJ1-2 TRBV27 CASSLSPGANYGYTF TGTGCCAGCAGTTTAAGCCCTGGGGCTAACTATGGCTACACCTTC
18 NA NA TRBJ1-6 TRBV14 CASSQDAGAQPYNSPLHF TGTGCCAGCAGCCAAGATGCGGGAGCGCAGCCCTATAATTCACCCCTCCACTTT
14 TRBD1 NA TRBJ1-2 TRBV5-1 CASTMGQGGGGYTF TGCGCCAGCACGATGGGACAGGGAGGGGGCGGCTACACCTTC
15 TRBD1 NA TRBJ2-7 TRBV3-1/TRBV3-2 CASSQIGQGPYEQYF TGTGCCAGCAGCCAAATAGGACAGGGCCCCTACGAGCAGTACTTC
14 TRBD1 NA TRBJ1-1 TRBV12-5 CASGLGQGATEAFF TGTGCTAGTGGTTTAGGACAGGGGGCTACTGAAGCTTTCTTT
15 NA NA TRBJ1-5 TRBV27 CASQGRVGSNQPQHF TGTGCCAGTCAGGGGAGGGTTGGTAGCAATCAGCCCCAGCATTTT
18 TRBD2 NA TRBJ2-5 TRBV7-2 CASSTPKASGGPWKTQYF TGTGCCAGCAGCACCCCAAAGGCCTCGGGGGGGCCGTGGAAGACCCAGTACTTC
12 NA once TRBJ1-5 TRBV28 CASGGRNQPQHF TGTGCCAGCGGGGGGCGCAATCAGCCCCAGCATTTT
12 NA NA TRBJ1-1 TRBV5-6 CASSLRGTEAFF TGTGCCAGCAGCTTGAGGGGCACTGAAGCTTTCTTT
13 NA NA TRBJ1-6 TRBV7-9 CASSSEGNSPLHF TGTGCCAGCAGTTCAGAGGGGAATTCACCCCTCCACTTT
16 NA once TRBJ1-5 TRBV29-1 CSGPTRDIEANQPQHF TGCAGCGGGCCTACCCGGGACATCGAAGCCAATCAGCCCCAGCATTTT
15 NA few TRBJ1-3 TRBV10-3 CAISDRRTQRNTIYF TGTGCCATCAGTGATAGGCGGACTCAAAGAAACACCATATATTTT
15 NA NA TRBJ1-6 TRBV19 CASSLGGSYNSPLHF TGTGCCAGTAGCCTAGGTGGATCCTATAATTCACCCCTCCACTTT
14 NA NA TRBJ1-4 TRBV13 CASSLGGAGEKLFF TGTGCCAGCAGCTTAGGGGGGGCAGGTGAAAAACTGTTTTTT
12 NA NA TRBJ2-4 TRBV3-1/TRBV3-2 CASSQGPFIQYF TGTGCCAGCAGCCAGGGACCTTTTATTCAGTACTTC
13 NA few TRBJ1-1 TRBV30 CAWRSGANTEAFF TGTGCCTGGAGGTCGGGGGCGAACACTGAAGCTTTCTTT
17 NA NA TRBJ1-2 TRBV5-4 CASSLDQGRSSSYGYTF TGTGCCAGCAGCTTGGATCAGGGGCGTTCTAGTAGCTATGGCTACACCTTC
16 TRBD1 NA TRBJ1-1 TRBV5-1 CASSDSLGQASTEAFF TGCGCCAGCAGCGACTCTCTCGGACAGGCCAGCACTGAAGCTTTCTTT
14 NA NA TRBJ1-2 TRBV6-1 CASSELGGNYGYTF TGTGCCAGCAGTGAATTGGGGGGGAACTATGGCTACACCTTC
13 TRBD2 NA TRBJ2-7 TRBV12-3/TRBV12-4 CASGTSGNYEQYF TGTGCCAGCGGTACTAGCGGGAACTACGAGCAGTACTTC
15 TRBD2 few TRBJ2-7 TRBV5-4 CASSPGTSSTYEQYF TGTGCCAGCAGCCCCGGGACTAGCTCGACCTACGAGCAGTACTTC
16 NA NA TRBJ2-3 TRBV5-1 CASSLAGSPAGDTQYF TGCGCCAGCAGCTTGGCCGGCAGCCCGGCGGGGGATACGCAGTATTTT
15 NA once TRBJ1-2 TRBV29-1 CSVEGGAGVIYGYTF TGCAGCGTTGAAGGTGGGGCAGGGGTAATCTATGGCTACACCTTC
17 TRBD2 NA TRBJ2-3 TRBV7-6 CASSLMGGGGNTDTQYF TGTGCCAGCAGCTTAATGGGCGGGGGGGGAAACACAGATACGCAGTATTTT
15 NA NA TRBJ2-7 TRBV7-2 CASSLAHGSFNEQYF TGTGCCAGCAGCTTAGCGCACGGAAGCTTTAACGAGCAGTACTTC
14 TRBD1 NA TRBJ2-7 TRBV5-1 CASSLGTGGYEQYF TGCGCCAGCAGCTTGGGGACAGGGGGCTACGAGCAGTACTTC
14 NA NA TRBJ2-3 TRBV27 CASSLGDATDTQYF TGTGCCAGCAGTTTAGGCGACGCCACAGATACGCAGTATTTT
14 NA NA TRBJ1-2 TRBV3-1/TRBV3-2 CASSQVENYYGYTF TGTGCCAGCAGCCAAGTAGAGAACTACTATGGCTACACCTTC
12 TRBD1 NA TRBJ1-1 TRBV30 CAWGQGRTEAFF TGTGCCTGGGGACAGGGGCGCACTGAAGCTTTCTTT
14 NA few TRBJ1-2 TRBV6-5 CASSSRARYYGYTF TGTGCCAGCAGTTCCAGGGCGAGGTACTATGGCTACACCTTC
14 NA few TRBJ2-1 TRBV2 CASRDRVMLNEQFF TGTGCCAGCCGGGATAGGGTCATGCTCAATGAGCAGTTCTTC
14 NA NA TRBJ1-6 TRBV5-4 CASSLTAPGGPLHF TGTGCCAGCAGCTTGACAGCCCCCGGAGGTCCCCTCCACTTT
16 NA NA TRBJ1-5 TRBV7-9 CASSLGVGSSNQPQHF TGTGCCAGCAGCTTGGGAGTGGGTTCTAGCAATCAGCCCCAGCATTTT
13 NA once TRBJ2-7 TRBV24-1 CATSRKVSYEQYF TGTGCCACCTCAAGGAAGGTCTCCTACGAGCAGTACTTC
15 NA NA TRBJ2-3 TRBV10-1 CASSVAGWDTDTQYF TGCGCCAGCAGTGTGGCAGGGTGGGACACAGATACGCAGTATTTT
16 NA once TRBJ1-5 TRBV6-5 CASSSAAGLSNQPQHF TGTGCCAGCAGTTCCGCAGCAGGTCTCAGCAATCAGCCCCAGCATTTT
14 TRBD2 NA TRBJ2-1 TRBV14 CASRISGGAYEQFF TGTGCCAGCAGAATAAGCGGGGGGGCCTATGAGCAGTTCTTC
15 NA NA TRBJ2-5 TRBV5-5 CASSPRADVTKTQYF TGTGCCAGCAGCCCAAGAGCGGATGTTACGAAGACCCAGTACTTC
15 NA NA TRBJ1-4 TRBV11-1 CASSLGRTTNEKLFF TGTGCCAGCAGCTTGGGGCGAACAACTAATGAAAAACTGTTTTTT
14 NA NA TRBJ2-2 TRBV7-3 CASSFSNSGEELFF TGTGCCAGCAGCTTTTCAAATTCCGGCGAGGAGCTGTTTTTT
15 NA once TRBJ1-4 TRBV6-5 CASTKVRQLVEKLFF TGTGCCAGCACCAAAGTGAGACAACTGGTCGAAAAACTGTTTTTT
18 NA NA TRBJ1-4 TRBV25-1 CASSEYRRGTGTNEKLFF TGTGCCAGCAGTGAATATCGCAGGGGTACGGGAACTAATGAAAAACTGTTTTTT
19 TRBD2 NA TRBJ2-7 TRBV28 CASSSPPGTSGSSTYEQYF TGTGCCAGCAGTTCACCCCCCGGGACTAGCGGGAGTTCTACGTACGAGCAGTACTTC
15 TRBD2 NA TRBJ2-5 TRBV4-2 CASSQVRLAQETQYF TGTGCCAGCAGCCAAGTGAGACTAGCCCAAGAGACCCAGTACTTC
15 TRBD1 once TRBJ1-4 TRBV7-6 CASSEDGTGVEKLFF TGTGCCAGCAGCGAAGACGGGACAGGGGTTGAAAAACTGTTTTTT
16 NA NA TRBJ2-3 TRBV6-1 CASSEPGGGKPDTQYF TGTGCCAGCAGTGAACCAGGAGGGGGGAAGCCAGATACGCAGTATTTT
14 NA NA TRBJ1-2 TRBV2 CASSPNTGTQGYTF TGTGCCAGCAGCCCAAACACGGGGACGCAGGGCTACACCTTC
14 NA NA TRBJ1-1 TRBV2 CASSRQYSNTEAFF TGTGCCAGCAGCCGACAGTACTCGAACACTGAAGCTTTCTTT
13 NA few TRBJ1-1 TRBV28 CASSRGSGTEAFF TGTGCCAGCAGTAGGGGGTCCGGCACTGAAGCTTTCTTT